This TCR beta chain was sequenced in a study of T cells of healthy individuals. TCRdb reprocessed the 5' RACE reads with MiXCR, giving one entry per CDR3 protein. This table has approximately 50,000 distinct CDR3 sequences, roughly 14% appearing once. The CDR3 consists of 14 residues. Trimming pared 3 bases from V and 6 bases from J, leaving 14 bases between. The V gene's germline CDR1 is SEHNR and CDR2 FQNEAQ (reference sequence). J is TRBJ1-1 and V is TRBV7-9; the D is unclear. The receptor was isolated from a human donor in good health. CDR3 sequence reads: CASSLAALAAEAFF. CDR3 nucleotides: TGTGCCAGCAGCTTGGCGGCTCTTGCGGCTGAAGCTTTCTTT.